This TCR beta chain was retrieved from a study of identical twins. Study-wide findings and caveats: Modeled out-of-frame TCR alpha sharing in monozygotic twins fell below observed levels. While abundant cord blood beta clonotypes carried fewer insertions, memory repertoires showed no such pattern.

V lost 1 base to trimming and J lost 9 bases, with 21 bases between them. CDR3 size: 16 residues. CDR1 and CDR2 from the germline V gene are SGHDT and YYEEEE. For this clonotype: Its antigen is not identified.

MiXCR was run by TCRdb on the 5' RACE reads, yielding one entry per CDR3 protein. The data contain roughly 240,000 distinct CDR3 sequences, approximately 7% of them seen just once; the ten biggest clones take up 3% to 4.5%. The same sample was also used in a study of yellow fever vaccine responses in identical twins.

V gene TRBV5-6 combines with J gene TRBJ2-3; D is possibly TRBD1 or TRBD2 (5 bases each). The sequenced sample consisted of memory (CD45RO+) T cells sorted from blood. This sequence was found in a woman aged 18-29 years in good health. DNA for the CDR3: TGTGCCAGCAGCTTGTCCGGGGCCCTCTACCAGAGGACGCAGTATTTT. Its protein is CASSLSGALYQRTQYF. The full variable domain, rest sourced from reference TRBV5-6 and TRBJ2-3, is DAGVTQSPTHLIKTRGQQVTLRCSPKSGHDTVSWYQQALGQGPQFIFQYYEEEERQRGNFPDRFSGHQFPNYSSELNVNALLLGDSALYLCASSLSGALYQRTQYFGPGTRLTVL.